These 9 T cell receptor beta chains share one sample of origin, sequenced in a study of regulatory T cells in long-lasting Graves disease. For TCR beta, libraries came from iRepertoire HTBI primers and Arm-PCR of CDR3 regions. Each CDR3 protein gets one entry after TCRdb re-called the multiplex PCR reads with MiXCR. The sample has hundreds of thousands of distinct CDR3 sequences, about 32% seen once; the top ten hold roughly 41%. Indicated time point: persistent/refractory GD, antithyroid drugs over 5 years with positive TRAb. The TCR library used RNA extracted from PBMCs. The source was peripheral blood mononuclear cells (PBMCs), collected when the disease was refractory, from a patient treated with antithyroid drugs. The receptors derive from a female donor with Graves disease.

This clonotype has more than one count but fewer than ten. This chain links TRBV20-1 with TRBJ2-7; tentatively, D is TRBD2 (5 bases). V lost 0 bases to trimming and J lost 6 bases, with 18 bases between them. Looked up from germline, CDR1 is DFQATT and CDR2 is SNEGSKA (reference sequence). The CDR3 has 15 residues. The CDR3 sequence is CSARDPNSVPCEQYF. CDR3 sequence (DNA): TGCAGTGCTAGAGACCCGAATAGCGTTCCGTGCGAGCAGTACTTC.

The table lists this clonotype with many counts. The chain links TRBV6-1 to TRBJ1-1; no definite D call. Per the germline V gene, CDR1 is MNHNS and CDR2 is SASEGT. Trimming pared 7 bases from V and 3 bases from J, leaving 12 bases between. The CDR3 runs to 13 residues. As DNA, the CDR3 is TGTGCCAGCACTCGGGGTGAGGACACTGAAGCTTTCTTT. The encoded protein is CASTRGEDTEAFF.

This chain uses TRBV12-3 or TRBV12-4 with TRBJ2-7, with TRBD2 matching 14 bases. After removal of 5 bases from V and 3 bases from J, the junction contained 21 bases not matched to a gene. CDR3 length equals 21 residues. The CDR3 coding sequence is TGTGCCAGCAGTCAAAATACTTACGGACTAGCGGGAGGCGCCGACCTCTACGAGCAGTACTTC. Protein: CASSQNTYGLAGGADLYEQYF.

The sample holds many counts of this clonotype. V and J are TRBV6-1 and TRBJ1-5, with a possible D match to TRBD1 (6 bases). CDR1 is MNHNS, CDR2 SASEGT, per germline. The CDR3 contains 14 residues. Trimming stripped 5 bases from V and 2 bases from J, with 10 bases between. The CDR3 reads CASSQGLGNQPQHF. The CDR3 nucleotides read TGTGCCAGCAGTCAGGGGCTTGGCAATCAGCCCCAGCATTTT.

V and J are TRBV6-1 and TRBJ1-2; D is perhaps TRBD1 (6 bases). Per germline, CDR1 MNHNS and CDR2 SASEGT. Trimming left V 5 bases short and J 8 bases short, with 15 bases between. This CDR3 region has 13 residues. CDR3 sequence (DNA): TGTGCCAGCAGTCGTGGGGGGGACACAGGCTACACCTTC. It codes for CASSRGGDTGYTF.

The rearrangement joins TRBV27 to TRBJ1-1; 8 nucleotides line up with TRBD1. The ends lost 5 bases at V and 5 bases at J; junction bases unmatched: 10. Germline CDR1 reads MNHEY; CDR2 reads SMNVEV (reference sequence). The CDR3 is made up of 15 amino acids. The CDR3 protein is CASSPPDREPTEAFF. The CDR3 DNA reads TGTGCCAGCAGTCCACCGGACAGGGAACCGACTGAAGCTTTCTTT.

This clonotype was counted between two and nine times. One junction end does not reproduce the germline sequence, and a read error may be involved. The chain joins TRBV28 to TRBJ1-3; D is undetermined. This CDR3 is built from 11 residues. Germline V gives CDR1 MDHEN, CDR2 SYDVKM. For the CDR3, the DNA is TGTGCCTGCAGCCCCCAGTGGGCCATATATTTT. Translating gives CACSPQWAIYF.

V gene TRBV5-5 combines with J gene TRBJ2-4; the match to TRBD1 covers 8 bases. The J call may be mistaken, given a closer DNA end match to TRBJ1-2. The CDR3 runs 14 residues. Germline V CDR1 and CDR2: SGHKS, YYEKEE (reference sequence). CDR3 DNA: TGTGCCAGCAGCTTGGCAGGGGGCTTCTATGGCTACACCTTC. Translating it yields CASSLAGGFYGYTF.

In regard to this clonotype: One base away lies a much larger clone, so this may be a sequencing read error. The rearrangement links TRBV12-3 or TRBV12-4 to TRBJ1-1; D is unclear. The CDR3 has 14 amino acids. V dropped 6 bases and J dropped 1 base, with 12 bases sitting between them. In DNA, the CDR3 is TGTGCCAGCAGGCTGGACGGTCCGAACACTGAAGCTTTCTTT. Translation: CASRLDGPNTEAFF.